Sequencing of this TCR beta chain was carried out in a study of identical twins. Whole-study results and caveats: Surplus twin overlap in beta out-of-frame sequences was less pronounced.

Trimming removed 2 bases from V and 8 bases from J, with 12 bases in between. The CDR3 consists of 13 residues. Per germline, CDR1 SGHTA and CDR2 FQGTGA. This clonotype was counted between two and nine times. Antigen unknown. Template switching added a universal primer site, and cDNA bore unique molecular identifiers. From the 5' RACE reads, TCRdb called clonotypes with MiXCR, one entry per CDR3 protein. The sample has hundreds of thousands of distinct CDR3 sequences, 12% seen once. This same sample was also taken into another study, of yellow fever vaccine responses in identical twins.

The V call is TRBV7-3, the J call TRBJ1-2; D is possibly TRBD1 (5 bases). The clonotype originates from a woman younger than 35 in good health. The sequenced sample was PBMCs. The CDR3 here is CASSLGSRDGYTF. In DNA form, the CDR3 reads TGTGCCAGCAGCTTAGGGAGCAGGGACGGCTACACCTTC.